The 7 T cell receptor beta chains below come from one sample, sequenced in a study of molecular identifiers for immune sequencing clone quantification. TCRdb re-derived calls from the PCR reads in MiXCR, one entry per CDR3 protein. This table has over 600,000 distinct CDR3 sequences, less than 20% appearing once. Sequencing was performed on naive CD8+ T cells from blood, with Jurkat cell RNA spiked in. This sample's subset: FACS-sorted CD8+CD4-CCR7+CD45RA+ naive T cells. These receptors were taken from a human donor in good health. Some libraries in this study had Jurkat cell RNA spiked in.

In the case of this clonotype: The conserved phenylalanine or tryptophan is not found at the CDR3 terminus, so this likely reflects a read error. This chain connects TRBV12-3 or TRBV12-4 to TRBJ1-1; no firm D call. The V end was cut by 5 bases, the J end by 0 bases, with 4 bases between. The CDR3 covers 12 residues. The CDR3 spells CASSPLNTEAFS. The CDR3 DNA sequence: TGTGCCAGCAGTCCTCTGAACACTGAAGCTTTCTCT.

The gene calls are TRBV27 and TRBJ2-3; D is unresolved. Germline V gives CDR1 MNHEY, CDR2 SMNVEV (reference sequence). Between the trimmed V and J ends, which lost 4 bases and 3 bases, there was a span of 14 bases. The CDR3 is made up of 15 amino acids. CDR3 in amino acids: CASSSSTLGTDTQYF. The CDR3 DNA reads TGTGCCAGCAGTTCATCAACTCTCGGTACAGATACGCAGTATTTT.

A few counts support this clonotype. V usage is TRBV7-8 and J usage is TRBJ2-3, with D perhaps matching TRBD2 (6 bases). The CDR3 has 17 amino acids. Trimming cost V 2 bases and J 0 bases, with 15 bases left between them. Germline V gene data show CDR1 as SGHVS and CDR2 as FQNEAQ. The CDR3 protein is CASSLLSGGTSTDTQYF. The CDR3 nucleotides are TGTGCCAGCAGCTTATTATCTGGCGGGACTAGCACAGATACGCAGTATTTT.

This clonotype was recorded at least ten times. The V and J genes are TRBV28 and TRBJ1-5, with TRBD1 matching over 7 bases. The J segment lost 0 bases and the V segment lost 6 bases, leaving 5 bases of the junction unmatched. CDR1 and CDR2 from the germline V gene are MDHEN and SYDVKM. The CDR3 consists of 15 residues. CDR3: CASRPTGLSNQPQHF. Here the CDR3 DNA reads TGTGCCAGCAGGCCGACAGGGCTTAGCAATCAGCCCCAGCATTTT.

Remarks on this clonotype: Since a much larger clone is just one base distant, this may be a read error. V usage is TRBV6-1 and J usage is TRBJ2-7; D is possibly TRBD1 (6 bases). The CDR3 loop spans 13 amino acids. CDR1 and CDR2 from the germline V gene are MNHNS and SASEGT. The V end was cut by 8 bases, the J end by 3 bases, with 14 bases between. The CDR3: CASHPTGHYEQYF. For the CDR3, the DNA is TGTGCCAGCCACCCGACAGGCCACTACGAGCAGTACTTC.

A note on this clonotype: This could be a read error, since a much larger clone is one nucleotide away. The chain uses TRBV7-9 and TRBJ2-7; no reliable D call. The CDR3 loop spans 14 amino acids. Trimming took off 5 bases at V and 2 bases at J, with 13 bases between the two ends. CDR1 and CDR2 from the germline V gene are SEHNR and FQNEAQ (reference sequence). The CDR3 spells CASSGAATAYEQYF. DNA for the CDR3: TGTGCCAGCAGCGGTGCGGCGACGGCCTACGAGCAGTACTTC.

This clonotype was counted many times. V is TRBV27 and J is TRBJ1-1, with D unclear. The ends were cut back, 6 bases at V and 1 base at J, with 9 bases in the middle. From germline, CDR1 is MNHEY and CDR2 SMNVEV (reference sequence). This CDR3 has 13 residues. DNA for the CDR3: TGTGCCAGCAGCCCGGTCACGAACACTGAAGCTTTCTTT. Amino acid sequence: CASSPVTNTEAFF.